The rows below give T cell receptor beta chains drawn from one sample of a study of coeliac disease. Here immunoSEQ multiplex PCR was the method, and the copy in TCRdb shows in-frame clones only, minus some. The sample contains about 2,200 clones, approximately 57% of which appear only once. Sequencing was carried out using lamina propria lymphocytes from the gut. The receptors derive from a young woman with active celiac disease. Both conserved end residues are part of each CDR3. A D gene is named only where the DNA matches it firmly. Clone size is stated in some rows and not others, as once, few, many or a class when expanded.

J | V | D | size | DNA | CDR3
TRBJ1-3 | TRBV7-3 | . | . | TGTGCCAGCAGCCCCTCGGGGAGCTCTGGAAACACCATATATTTT | CASSPSGSSGNTIYF
TRBJ2-1 | TRBV7-8 | TRBD2 | few | TGTGCCAGCAGCTTAGGGACTAGCGGGGTAAATGAGCAGTTCTTC | CASSLGTSGVNEQFF
TRBJ2-7 | TRBV10-1 | TRBD1 | . | TGCGCCAGCAAAAACGGGACAGGGGCCTACGAGCAGTACTTC | CASKNGTGAYEQYF
TRBJ2-1 | TRBV19 | TRBD2 | . | TGTGCCAGTAGTATGGGCGGGAGAGAGATCGATGAGCAGTTCTTC | CASSMGGREIDEQFF
TRBJ2-1 | TRBV2 | TRBD2 | . | TGTGCCAGCAGACCGAGGGCGGCTAGCGGTTACAATGAGCAGTTCTTC | CASRPRAASGYNEQFF
TRBJ2-2 | TRBV10-2 | TRBD1 | . | TGCGCCAGTCTCACAGGGGGCTATACCGGGGAGCTGTTTTTT | CASLTGGYTGELFF
TRBJ1-1 | TRBV19 | . | few | TGTGCCAGTAGTGCCGACAGAGAGGAGGGCACTGAAGCTTTCTTT | CASSADREEGTEAFF
TRBJ2-2 | TRBV4-1 | . | . | TGCGCCAGCAGCCAAGAGATGGCGGGGCCTGGCACCGGGGAGCTGTTTTTT | CASSQEMAGPGTGELFF